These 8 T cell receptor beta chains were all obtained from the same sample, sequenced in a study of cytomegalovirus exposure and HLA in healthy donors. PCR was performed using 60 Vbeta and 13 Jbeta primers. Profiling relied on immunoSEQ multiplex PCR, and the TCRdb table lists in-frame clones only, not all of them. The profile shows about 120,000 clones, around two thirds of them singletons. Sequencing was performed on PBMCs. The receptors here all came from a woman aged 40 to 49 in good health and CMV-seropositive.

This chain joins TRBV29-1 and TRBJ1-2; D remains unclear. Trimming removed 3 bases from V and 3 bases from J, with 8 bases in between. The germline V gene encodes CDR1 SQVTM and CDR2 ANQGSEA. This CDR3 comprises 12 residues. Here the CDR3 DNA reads TGCAGCGTTGACCGGGGATACTATGGCTACACCTTC. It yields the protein CSVDRGYYGYTF.

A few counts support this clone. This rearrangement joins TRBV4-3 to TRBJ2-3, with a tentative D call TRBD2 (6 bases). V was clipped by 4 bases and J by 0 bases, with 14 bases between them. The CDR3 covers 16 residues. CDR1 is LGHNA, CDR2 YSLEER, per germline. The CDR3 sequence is CASSRTLAFSTDTQYF. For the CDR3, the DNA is TGCGCCAGCAGCCGGACTCTAGCGTTCAGCACAGATACGCAGTATTTT.

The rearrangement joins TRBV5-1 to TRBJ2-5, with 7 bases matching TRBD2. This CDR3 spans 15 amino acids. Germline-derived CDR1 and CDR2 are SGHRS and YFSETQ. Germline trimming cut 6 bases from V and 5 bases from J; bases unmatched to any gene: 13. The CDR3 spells CASMPLGGEVETQYF. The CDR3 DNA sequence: TGCGCCAGCATGCCTCTGGGGGGGGAGGTCGAGACCCAGTACTTC.

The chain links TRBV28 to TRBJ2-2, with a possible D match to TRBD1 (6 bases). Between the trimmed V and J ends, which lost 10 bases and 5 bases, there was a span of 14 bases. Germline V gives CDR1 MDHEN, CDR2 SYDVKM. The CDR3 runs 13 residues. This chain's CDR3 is CATGVRTTGELFF. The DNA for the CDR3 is TGTGCCACAGGGGTACGGACTACCGGGGAGCTGTTTTTT. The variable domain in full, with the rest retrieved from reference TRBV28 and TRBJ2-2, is DVKVTQSSRYLVKRTGEKVFLECVQDMDHENMFWYRQDPGLGLRLIYFSYDVKMKEKGDIPEGYSVSREKKERFSLILESASTNQTSMYLCATGVRTTGELFFGEGSRLTVL.

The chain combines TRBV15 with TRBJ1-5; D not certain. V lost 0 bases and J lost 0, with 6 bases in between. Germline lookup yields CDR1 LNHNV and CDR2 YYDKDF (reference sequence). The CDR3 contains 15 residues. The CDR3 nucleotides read TGTGCCACCAGCAGAGAGAGCTATAGCAATCAGCCCCAGCATTTT. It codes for CATSRESYSNQPQHF. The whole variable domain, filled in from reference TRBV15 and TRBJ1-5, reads DAMVIQNPRYQVTQFGKPVTLSCSQTLNHNVMYWYQQKSSQAPKLLFHYYDKDFNNEADTPDNFQSRRPNTSFCFLDIRSPGLGDTAMYLCATSRESYSNQPQHFGDGTRLSIL.

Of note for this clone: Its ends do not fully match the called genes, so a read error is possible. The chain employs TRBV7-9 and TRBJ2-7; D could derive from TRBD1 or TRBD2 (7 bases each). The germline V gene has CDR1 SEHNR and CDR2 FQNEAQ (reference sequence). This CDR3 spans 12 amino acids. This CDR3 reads CSSSGDSYEQYF. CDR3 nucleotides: TGTTCCAGCAGCGGGGACAGTTACGAGCAGTACTTC.

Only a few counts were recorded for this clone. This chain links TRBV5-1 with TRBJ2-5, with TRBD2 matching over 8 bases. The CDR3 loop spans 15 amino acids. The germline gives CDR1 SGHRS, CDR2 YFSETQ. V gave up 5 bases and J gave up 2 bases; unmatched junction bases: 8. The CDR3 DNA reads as TGCGCCAGCAGACCGGGGGCGGGGGGACAAGAGACCCAGTACTTC. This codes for CASRPGAGGQETQYF.

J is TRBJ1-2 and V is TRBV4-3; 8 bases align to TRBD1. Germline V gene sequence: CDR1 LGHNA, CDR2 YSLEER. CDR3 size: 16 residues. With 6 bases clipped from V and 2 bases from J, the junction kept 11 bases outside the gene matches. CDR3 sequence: CASSLKYRGWNYGYTF. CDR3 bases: TGCGCCAGCAGTCTGAAATACAGGGGGTGGAACTATGGCTACACCTTC.